Listed below are T cell receptor beta chains from one sample, sequenced in a study of T cell responses to AZD1222 COVID-19 vaccine. Clones were read by immunoSEQ multiplex PCR, and TCRdb kept only the in-frame ones, dropping some. The sample has tens of thousands of clones; around 90% are singletons. Sample: peripheral blood, taken on day 0 of AZD1222 vaccination. These receptors came from an adult in good health. Each CDR3 is given with its conserved first and last residue. The D gene is left open where the match is weak. For some rows the clone size is stated as once, few or many, or as a class when expanded; others skip it.

CASSLWAGRNTEAFF | TGCGCCAGCAGCCTTTGGGCAGGGAGGAACACTGAAGCTTTCTTT | TRBV5-1 | - | - | TRBJ1-1
CASSGSRGVPLQETQYF | TGTGCCAGCAGCGGGAGTAGGGGCGTCCCCCTCCAAGAGACCCAGTACTTC | TRBV9 | - | medium-sized | TRBJ2-5
CASSGTGVAGEAFF | TGTGCCAGCAGCGGGACAGGAGTTGCCGGTGAAGCTTTCTTT | TRBV4-2 | TRBD1 | - | TRBJ1-1
CATSSGDLAYEQYF | TGCGCCACCTCGAGCGGGGACTTAGCCTACGAGCAGTACTTC | TRBV5-1 | TRBD2 | - | TRBJ2-7
CASSEARDRGLTPKNIQYF | TGTGCCAGCAGTGAAGCTCGAGACAGGGGGCTAACTCCAAAAAACATTCAGTACTTC | TRBV2 | TRBD1 | once | TRBJ2-4
CASTPGGNEQFF | TGTGCCAGTACCCCGGGGGGGAATGAGCAGTTCTTC | TRBV19 | TRBD2 | - | TRBJ2-1
CASSPVDRAVGNTIYF | TGTGCCAGCAGTCCCGTTGACAGGGCGGTTGGAAACACCATATATTTT | TRBV11-2 | TRBD1 | once | TRBJ1-3
CASRKRDRGRDNEQFF | TGTGCCAGTAGAAAACGGGACAGGGGGCGAGACAATGAGCAGTTCTTC | TRBV19 | TRBD1 | - | TRBJ2-1
CASSSQGDQPQHF | TGTGCCAGCAGCTCACAGGGAGATCAGCCCCAGCATTTT | TRBV7-2 | - | - | TRBJ1-5
CASSKDGDRIYEQYF | TGTGCCAGCAGCAAAGATGGGGACAGGATCTACGAGCAGTACTTC | TRBV21-1 | - | - | TRBJ2-7
CASRLRRHTQYF | TGTGCCAGCAGATTAAGGAGACATACGCAGTATTTT | TRBV6-4 | - | - | TRBJ2-3
CASNQNEKLFF | TGTGCCAGCAACCAAAATGAAAAACTGTTTTTT | TRBV28 | - | - | TRBJ1-4
CASNRQTGQTGNTIYF | TGTGCCAGTAATCGACAGACCGGTCAGACTGGAAACACCATATATTTT | TRBV19 | - | - | TRBJ1-3
CASSKWGVNEQFF | TGTGCCAGTAGTAAGTGGGGTGTGAATGAGCAGTTCTTC | TRBV19 | - | - | TRBJ2-1
CASSQASGGSSYNSPLHF | TGCGCCAGCAGCCAAGCCTCCGGGGGGAGCTCCTATAATTCACCCCTCCACTTT | TRBV4-3 | - | - | TRBJ1-6
CATSRTQEANNYGYTF | TGTGCCACCAGCAGAACGCAGGAGGCCAATAACTATGGCTACACCTTC | TRBV15 | - | - | TRBJ1-2
CASSTGQRNTIYF | TGTGCCAGTAGTACGGGACAGAGAAACACCATATATTTT | TRBV19 | TRBD1 | - | TRBJ1-3
CASSGRTLDTIYF | TGTGCCAGCAGCGGTCGAACGCTGGACACCATATATTTT | TRBV7-9 | - | few | TRBJ1-3
CARVGPAKNIQYF | TGTGCCAGAGTCGGTCCAGCCAAAAACATTCAGTACTTC | TRBV7-3 | - | - | TRBJ2-4
CASSFLYEQYF | TGTGCCAGCAGCTTTTTGTACGAGCAGTACTTC | TRBV7-9 | - | few | TRBJ2-7
CASRKTGNTEAFF | TGTGCCAGCAGAAAGACAGGGAACACTGAAGCTTTCTTT | TRBV6-5 | - | - | TRBJ1-1
CASSYSYRDNEKLFF | TGTGCCAGCAGTTACTCGTACAGGGATAATGAAAAACTGTTTTTT | TRBV6-5 | - | - | TRBJ1-4
CASSLGVLEQGQLAKNIQYF | TGTGCCAGCAGCTTGGGAGTTTTGGAACAGGGTCAACTAGCCAAAAACATTCAGTACTTC | TRBV5-4 | - | - | TRBJ2-4
CASSVRRFVGSGANVLTF | TGTGCCAGCAGCGTCCGCCGTTTCGTTGGCTCTGGGGCCAACGTCCTGACTTTC | TRBV9 | - | - | TRBJ2-6
CASERGGMNTEAFF | TGTGCCAGCGAGAGGGGGGGCATGAACACTGAAGCTTTCTTT | TRBV6-5 | - | - | TRBJ1-1
CASNRGRGTYEQYF | TGTGCCAGCAACCGGGGCAGGGGAACCTACGAGCAGTACTTC | TRBV6-5 | - | - | TRBJ2-7
CASSLVGTGGDTEAFF | TGCGCCAGCAGCTTGGTAGGGACAGGCGGGGACACTGAAGCTTTCTTT | TRBV5-1 | TRBD1 | - | TRBJ1-1
CASSILNDSPLHF | TGTGCCAGTAGTATCCTGAACGATTCACCCCTCCACTTT | TRBV19 | - | - | TRBJ1-6
CASSKQGSSYEQYF | TGTGCCAGCAGCAAACAGGGGAGCTCCTACGAGCAGTACTTC | TRBV6-2/TRBV6-3 | TRBD1 | - | TRBJ2-7
CSASPGANQPQHF | TGCAGTGCTAGTCCGGGGGCGAATCAGCCCCAGCATTTT | TRBV20-1 | - | once | TRBJ1-5
CASSQPQDGYYGYTF | TGTGCCAGCAGCCAACCACAGGACGGGTACTATGGCTACACCTTC | TRBV11-3 | - | - | TRBJ1-2
CAISATRTVTEAFF | TGTGCCATCAGTGCCACGAGGACAGTCACTGAAGCTTTCTTT | TRBV10-3 | - | once | TRBJ1-1
CASSLVQAEQFF | TGTGCCAGCAGCTTGGTCCAGGCTGAGCAGTTCTTC | TRBV7-2 | - | - | TRBJ2-1
CASTSQGSETQYF | TGTGCCAGTACCTCACAGGGGTCCGAGACCCAGTACTTC | TRBV19 | TRBD1 | - | TRBJ2-5
CASSDEGRSAEKLFF | TGTGCCAGTAGTGATGAGGGAAGGAGTGCGGAAAAACTGTTTTTT | TRBV19 | - | - | TRBJ1-4
CASSLTPGAGINEQFF | TGTGCCAGCAGCTTAACGCCGGGGGCCGGGATAAATGAGCAGTTCTTC | TRBV7-3 | - | - | TRBJ2-1
CASSYHYSGSTEAFF | TGTGCCAGCAGTTACCATTACTCCGGGAGCACTGAAGCTTTCTTT | TRBV6-6 | - | - | TRBJ1-1
CASSVGGAGYTF | TGTGCCAGCAGCGTAGGGGGTGCTGGCTACACCTTC | TRBV9 | - | - | TRBJ1-2
CASSLEYSPLHF | TGTGCCAGCAGCCTGGAATATTCACCCCTCCACTTT | TRBV7-9 | - | - | TRBJ1-6
CASSDGTGGSPLHF | TGTGCCAGCAGTGACGGGACAGGGGGTTCACCCCTCCACTTT | TRBV6-4 | TRBD1 | - | TRBJ1-6
CATSDFSGLAGLYTQYF | TGTGCCACCAGTGATTTTTCTGGGCTAGCGGGGCTATATACGCAGTATTTT | TRBV24-1 | TRBD2 | - | TRBJ2-3
CASSLPGQGDGYTF | TGTGCCAGCTCACTTCCAGGACAGGGGGATGGCTACACCTTC | TRBV18 | TRBD1 | - | TRBJ1-2
CASKGETQYF | TGTGCCAGTAAGGGAGAGACCCAGTACTTC | TRBV12-3/TRBV12-4 | - | - | TRBJ2-5
CASSFSASPEDTQYF | TGCGCCAGCAGCTTCTCTGCAAGCCCGGAAGATACGCAGTATTTT | TRBV5-1 | - | few | TRBJ2-3
CASSWTGDSYGYTF | TGTGCCAGCAGTTGGACAGGGGATTCCTATGGCTACACCTTC | TRBV27 | TRBD1 | - | TRBJ1-2
CASSFRTDYEQYF | TGTGCCAGCAGCTTTAGGACAGACTACGAGCAGTACTTC | TRBV11-2 | - | - | TRBJ2-7
CASSLSGGGQPQHF | TGTGCCAGCAGCTTAAGCGGGGGGGGTCAGCCCCAGCATTTT | TRBV7-2 | - | - | TRBJ1-5